Listed below are T cell receptor beta chains from one sample, sequenced in a study of identical twins. TCRdb reprocessed the 5' RACE reads with MiXCR, giving one entry per CDR3 protein. This sample has some 590,000 distinct CDR3 sequences; 9.6% occur once, and the top ten carry 2.5% to 3.5%. This sample was also put to use in a study of yellow fever vaccine responses in identical twins.

Sequenced material: PBMCs. These receptors all stem from a woman between 18 and 29 years old in good health. CDR3s include the opening cysteine and the closing phenylalanine or tryptophan. D genes are given only for firm matches. Where a row states a size, it is once, few, many or the class of an expanded clone; other rows omit it.

clone_size	d_call	v_call	j_call	cdr3_aa	cdr3_nt
many	TRBD1	TRBV7-9	TRBJ2-7	CASSGRTGAYEQYF	TGTGCCAGCAGCGGAAGGACAGGGGCCTACGAGCAGTACTTC
many	TRBD2	TRBV9	TRBJ2-1	CASSVEPSGRAKNEQFF	TGTGCCAGCAGCGTAGAACCTAGCGGGAGGGCGAAAAATGAGCAGTTCTTC
.	TRBD2	TRBV7-2	TRBJ2-1	CASSLLGTSGSNEQFF	TGTGCCAGCAGCTTATTGGGGACTAGCGGGAGCAATGAGCAGTTCTTC
.	.	TRBV24-1	TRBJ2-1	CATSDLVVGNEQFF	TGTGCCACCAGTGATTTGGTGGTTGGGAATGAGCAGTTCTTC
few	.	TRBV27	TRBJ2-7	CASSPGDTSYEQYF	TGTGCCAGCAGCCCGGGAGACACCTCCTACGAGCAGTACTTC
many	TRBD1	TRBV12-3/TRBV12-4	TRBJ1-6	CASRGQGGSPLHF	TGTGCCAGCAGGGGACAGGGAGGTTCACCCCTCCACTTT
many	.	TRBV5-1	TRBJ2-7	CASSLGRGGQIQYF	TGCGCCAGCAGCTTGGGTAGGGGGGGACAGATACAGTACTTC
.	.	TRBV7-2	TRBJ2-3	CASSLIGPSTDTQYF	TGTGCCAGCAGCTTAATAGGCCCTAGCACAGATACGCAGTATTTT
.	TRBD2	TRBV28	TRBJ2-5	CASSPKRGRGETQYF	TGTGCCAGCAGCCCAAAGCGGGGTCGCGGGGAGACCCAGTACTTC
few	.	TRBV7-9	TRBJ1-1	CASSKLAVEDTEAFF	TGTGCCAGCAGCAAATTGGCTGTTGAAGACACTGAAGCTTTCTTT
few	.	TRBV20-1	TRBJ1-2	CSALDAVNYGYTF	TGCAGTGCCTTAGACGCGGTAAACTATGGCTACACCTTC
.	.	TRBV6-2/TRBV6-3	TRBJ1-2	CASSPTFYGYTF	TGTGCCAGCAGCCCTACCTTCTATGGCTACACCTTC
many	.	TRBV5-1	TRBJ2-7	CASSLYLGAREQYF	TGCGCCAGCAGCTTGTACCTGGGGGCAAGGGAGCAGTACTTC
few	TRBD1	TRBV7-9	TRBJ2-3	CASNRPRDRSTDTQYF	TGTGCCAGCAACCGCCCAAGGGACAGAAGCACAGATACGCAGTATTTT
many	.	TRBV7-2	TRBJ1-5	CASSLAGAGLEGGQPQHF	TGTGCCAGCAGCTTAGCAGGGGCAGGGTTAGAGGGTGGTCAGCCCCAGCATTTT
.	.	TRBV3-1	TRBJ1-2	CASSQGEGLGYGYTF	TGTGCCAGCAGCCAAGGGGAGGGGCTGGGCTATGGCTACACCTTC
few	TRBD2	TRBV7-9	TRBJ2-3	CASSLLAGGQGSDTQYF	TGTGCCAGCAGCTTACTAGCGGGAGGCCAAGGCTCAGATACGCAGTATTTT
many	TRBD2	TRBV20-1	TRBJ2-1	CSATRGGSSYNEQFF	TGCAGTGCTACACGCGGGGGGAGCTCCTACAATGAGCAGTTCTTC
few	TRBD2	TRBV12-3/TRBV12-4	TRBJ2-2	CASSFAGGGTGELFF	TGTGCCAGCAGTTTCGCGGGAGGAGGCACCGGGGAGCTGTTTTTT
many	.	TRBV10-3	TRBJ1-2	CAISESGSSYGYTF	TGTGCCATCAGTGAGTCAGGGTCGTCCTATGGCTACACCTTC
few	.	TRBV7-8	TRBJ2-1	CASSSRQGTTNYNEQFF	TGTGCCAGCAGCTCCCGCCAGGGGACAACTAATTACAATGAGCAGTTCTTC
.	.	TRBV5-1	TRBJ2-1	CASSLDGGYNEQFF	TGCGCCAGCAGCTTGGACGGGGGCTACAATGAGCAGTTCTTC
few	.	TRBV19	TRBJ2-7	CASRQGHEQYF	TGTGCCAGTAGACAGGGCCACGAGCAGTACTTC
.	.	TRBV5-1	TRBJ2-2	CASRQGRAANTGELFF	TGCGCCAGCAGACAGGGAAGGGCGGCGAACACCGGGGAGCTGTTTTTT
few	.	TRBV24-1	TRBJ1-2	CATSDLTLDYGYTF	TGTGCCACCAGTGATTTAACACTCGACTATGGCTACACCTTC
few	.	TRBV4-2	TRBJ2-7	CASSARDTSYEQYF	TGTGCCAGCAGCGCCCGGGACACCTCCTACGAGCAGTACTTC
.	TRBD1	TRBV6-2/TRBV6-3	TRBJ2-5	CASSYTTTGTGGPQYF	TGTGCCAGCAGTTACACGACAACCGGGACAGGAGGGCCCCAGTACTTC
many	.	TRBV19	TRBJ1-2	CASSIDAEYGYTF	TGTGCCAGTAGTATAGATGCGGAGTACGGCTACACCTTC
many	.	TRBV12-3/TRBV12-4	TRBJ1-1	CASSLAGVGTEAFF	TGTGCCAGCAGTTTAGCAGGGGTAGGGACTGAAGCTTTCTTT
.	TRBD1	TRBV7-9	TRBJ2-7	CASSARDRGFYEQYF	TGTGCCAGCAGCGCGCGGGACAGGGGATTCTACGAGCAGTACTTC
many	.	TRBV6-2/TRBV6-3	TRBJ2-7	CASSPPRDIFHEQYF	TGTGCCAGCAGTCCCCCTCGGGACATATTCCACGAGCAGTACTTC
few	.	TRBV10-3	TRBJ2-5	CAIRETGSGETQYF	TGTGCCATCAGGGAAACAGGTTCGGGGGAGACCCAGTACTTC
many	.	TRBV20-1	TRBJ1-5	CSATRGSNQPQHF	TGCAGTGCTACCAGGGGAAGCAATCAGCCCCAGCATTTT
many	TRBD2	TRBV29-1	TRBJ2-1	CSADREGLNEQFF	TGCAGCGCTGACCGGGAGGGCCTCAATGAGCAGTTCTTC
many	TRBD1	TRBV9	TRBJ1-6	CASSETGANSPLHF	TGTGCCAGCAGCGAAACAGGGGCTAATTCACCCCTCCACTTT
.	.	TRBV20-1	TRBJ1-2	CSARDYGGLDYGYTF	TGCAGTGCTAGAGATTACGGGGGGCTAGACTATGGCTACACCTTC
many	.	TRBV7-9	TRBJ2-1	CASSFPRGPYNEQFF	TGTGCCAGCAGCTTCCCCCGGGGGCCATACAATGAGCAGTTCTTC
many	.	TRBV5-6	TRBJ1-2	CASSDSGTYGYTF	TGTGCCAGCAGCGACTCGGGTACCTATGGCTACACCTTC
.	.	TRBV2	TRBJ2-7	CASSEAGRRGGLDEQYF	TGTGCCAGCAGTGAAGCAGGTCGAAGGGGGGGGCTCGACGAGCAGTACTTC
many	TRBD1	TRBV4-3	TRBJ1-1	CASSETGGTEAFF	TGCGCCAGCAGCGAGACAGGGGGCACTGAAGCTTTCTTT
.	.	TRBV7-2	TRBJ2-7	CASSQLGISNEQYF	TGTGCCAGCAGCCAGCTAGGCATCAGTAACGAGCAGTACTTC
few	TRBD2	TRBV24-1	TRBJ2-3	CATSDPSGEVDTQYF	TGTGCCACCAGTGACCCAAGCGGGGAGGTAGATACGCAGTATTTT
.	.	TRBV15	TRBJ2-5	CATSRRRETQYF	TGTGCCACCAGCCGTAGAAGAGAAACCCAGTACTTC
many	.	TRBV10-3	TRBJ2-1	CAIRGQGSHNEQFF	TGTGCCATCAGGGGCCAGGGTAGCCACAATGAGCAGTTCTTC
many	.	TRBV3-1	TRBJ2-3	CASSPPTARTDTQYF	TGTGCCAGCAGCCCACCTACCGCAAGGACAGATACGCAGTATTTT
many	TRBD2	TRBV12-3/TRBV12-4	TRBJ2-3	CASSLDGGAADTQYF	TGTGCCAGCAGTTTAGACGGGGGGGCCGCGGATACGCAGTATTTT
.	.	TRBV20-1	TRBJ2-1	CSASTSYEQFF	TGCAGTGCTAGTACCTCTTATGAGCAGTTCTTC
many	.	TRBV12-3/TRBV12-4	TRBJ2-4	CASSLGLTNIQYF	TGTGCCAGCAGTTTGGGACTTACGAACATTCAGTACTTC
.	.	TRBV6-1	TRBJ2-1	CASSPRGFTYNEQFF	TGTGCCAGCAGCCCGAGAGGGTTTACTTACAATGAGCAGTTCTTC
few	.	TRBV5-5	TRBJ2-3	CASSLSPGSDTQYF	TGTGCCAGCAGCTTGAGTCCAGGGTCAGATACGCAGTATTTT
.	TRBD2	TRBV7-2	TRBJ2-3	CASTWRASGEDTQYF	TGTGCCAGCACCTGGAGGGCTAGCGGGGAAGATACGCAGTATTTT
many	TRBD2	TRBV7-8	TRBJ2-1	CASSSSGGAYNEQFF	TGTGCCAGCAGCAGTAGCGGGGGGGCCTACAATGAGCAGTTCTTC
.	.	TRBV7-8	TRBJ2-5	CASSWPGVQETQYF	TGTGCCAGCAGTTGGCCGGGGGTACAAGAGACCCAGTACTTC
.	.	TRBV20-1	TRBJ2-6	CSARGRANVLTF	TGCAGTGCCAGGGGCCGGGCCAACGTCCTGACTTTC
many	.	TRBV3-1	TRBJ1-2	CASSQDIPVTNYGYTF	TGTGCCAGCAGCCAAGATATACCTGTCACTAACTATGGCTACACCTTC
few	.	TRBV4-3	TRBJ1-1	CASSQSPGTNTEAFF	TGCGCCAGCAGCCAGTCTCCCGGGACGAACACTGAAGCTTTCTTT
few	TRBD2	TRBV24-1	TRBJ2-3	CATSDGTSGGDTQYF	TGTGCCACCAGTGATGGTACTAGCGGGGGCGATACGCAGTATTTT
many	.	TRBV4-1	TRBJ1-5	CASSHNGGTGRPQHF	TGCGCCAGCAGCCATAATGGAGGGACGGGGCGGCCCCAGCATTTT
.	.	TRBV28	TRBJ1-1	CASSTQRAEAFF	TGTGCCAGCAGTACTCAAAGGGCTGAAGCTTTCTTT